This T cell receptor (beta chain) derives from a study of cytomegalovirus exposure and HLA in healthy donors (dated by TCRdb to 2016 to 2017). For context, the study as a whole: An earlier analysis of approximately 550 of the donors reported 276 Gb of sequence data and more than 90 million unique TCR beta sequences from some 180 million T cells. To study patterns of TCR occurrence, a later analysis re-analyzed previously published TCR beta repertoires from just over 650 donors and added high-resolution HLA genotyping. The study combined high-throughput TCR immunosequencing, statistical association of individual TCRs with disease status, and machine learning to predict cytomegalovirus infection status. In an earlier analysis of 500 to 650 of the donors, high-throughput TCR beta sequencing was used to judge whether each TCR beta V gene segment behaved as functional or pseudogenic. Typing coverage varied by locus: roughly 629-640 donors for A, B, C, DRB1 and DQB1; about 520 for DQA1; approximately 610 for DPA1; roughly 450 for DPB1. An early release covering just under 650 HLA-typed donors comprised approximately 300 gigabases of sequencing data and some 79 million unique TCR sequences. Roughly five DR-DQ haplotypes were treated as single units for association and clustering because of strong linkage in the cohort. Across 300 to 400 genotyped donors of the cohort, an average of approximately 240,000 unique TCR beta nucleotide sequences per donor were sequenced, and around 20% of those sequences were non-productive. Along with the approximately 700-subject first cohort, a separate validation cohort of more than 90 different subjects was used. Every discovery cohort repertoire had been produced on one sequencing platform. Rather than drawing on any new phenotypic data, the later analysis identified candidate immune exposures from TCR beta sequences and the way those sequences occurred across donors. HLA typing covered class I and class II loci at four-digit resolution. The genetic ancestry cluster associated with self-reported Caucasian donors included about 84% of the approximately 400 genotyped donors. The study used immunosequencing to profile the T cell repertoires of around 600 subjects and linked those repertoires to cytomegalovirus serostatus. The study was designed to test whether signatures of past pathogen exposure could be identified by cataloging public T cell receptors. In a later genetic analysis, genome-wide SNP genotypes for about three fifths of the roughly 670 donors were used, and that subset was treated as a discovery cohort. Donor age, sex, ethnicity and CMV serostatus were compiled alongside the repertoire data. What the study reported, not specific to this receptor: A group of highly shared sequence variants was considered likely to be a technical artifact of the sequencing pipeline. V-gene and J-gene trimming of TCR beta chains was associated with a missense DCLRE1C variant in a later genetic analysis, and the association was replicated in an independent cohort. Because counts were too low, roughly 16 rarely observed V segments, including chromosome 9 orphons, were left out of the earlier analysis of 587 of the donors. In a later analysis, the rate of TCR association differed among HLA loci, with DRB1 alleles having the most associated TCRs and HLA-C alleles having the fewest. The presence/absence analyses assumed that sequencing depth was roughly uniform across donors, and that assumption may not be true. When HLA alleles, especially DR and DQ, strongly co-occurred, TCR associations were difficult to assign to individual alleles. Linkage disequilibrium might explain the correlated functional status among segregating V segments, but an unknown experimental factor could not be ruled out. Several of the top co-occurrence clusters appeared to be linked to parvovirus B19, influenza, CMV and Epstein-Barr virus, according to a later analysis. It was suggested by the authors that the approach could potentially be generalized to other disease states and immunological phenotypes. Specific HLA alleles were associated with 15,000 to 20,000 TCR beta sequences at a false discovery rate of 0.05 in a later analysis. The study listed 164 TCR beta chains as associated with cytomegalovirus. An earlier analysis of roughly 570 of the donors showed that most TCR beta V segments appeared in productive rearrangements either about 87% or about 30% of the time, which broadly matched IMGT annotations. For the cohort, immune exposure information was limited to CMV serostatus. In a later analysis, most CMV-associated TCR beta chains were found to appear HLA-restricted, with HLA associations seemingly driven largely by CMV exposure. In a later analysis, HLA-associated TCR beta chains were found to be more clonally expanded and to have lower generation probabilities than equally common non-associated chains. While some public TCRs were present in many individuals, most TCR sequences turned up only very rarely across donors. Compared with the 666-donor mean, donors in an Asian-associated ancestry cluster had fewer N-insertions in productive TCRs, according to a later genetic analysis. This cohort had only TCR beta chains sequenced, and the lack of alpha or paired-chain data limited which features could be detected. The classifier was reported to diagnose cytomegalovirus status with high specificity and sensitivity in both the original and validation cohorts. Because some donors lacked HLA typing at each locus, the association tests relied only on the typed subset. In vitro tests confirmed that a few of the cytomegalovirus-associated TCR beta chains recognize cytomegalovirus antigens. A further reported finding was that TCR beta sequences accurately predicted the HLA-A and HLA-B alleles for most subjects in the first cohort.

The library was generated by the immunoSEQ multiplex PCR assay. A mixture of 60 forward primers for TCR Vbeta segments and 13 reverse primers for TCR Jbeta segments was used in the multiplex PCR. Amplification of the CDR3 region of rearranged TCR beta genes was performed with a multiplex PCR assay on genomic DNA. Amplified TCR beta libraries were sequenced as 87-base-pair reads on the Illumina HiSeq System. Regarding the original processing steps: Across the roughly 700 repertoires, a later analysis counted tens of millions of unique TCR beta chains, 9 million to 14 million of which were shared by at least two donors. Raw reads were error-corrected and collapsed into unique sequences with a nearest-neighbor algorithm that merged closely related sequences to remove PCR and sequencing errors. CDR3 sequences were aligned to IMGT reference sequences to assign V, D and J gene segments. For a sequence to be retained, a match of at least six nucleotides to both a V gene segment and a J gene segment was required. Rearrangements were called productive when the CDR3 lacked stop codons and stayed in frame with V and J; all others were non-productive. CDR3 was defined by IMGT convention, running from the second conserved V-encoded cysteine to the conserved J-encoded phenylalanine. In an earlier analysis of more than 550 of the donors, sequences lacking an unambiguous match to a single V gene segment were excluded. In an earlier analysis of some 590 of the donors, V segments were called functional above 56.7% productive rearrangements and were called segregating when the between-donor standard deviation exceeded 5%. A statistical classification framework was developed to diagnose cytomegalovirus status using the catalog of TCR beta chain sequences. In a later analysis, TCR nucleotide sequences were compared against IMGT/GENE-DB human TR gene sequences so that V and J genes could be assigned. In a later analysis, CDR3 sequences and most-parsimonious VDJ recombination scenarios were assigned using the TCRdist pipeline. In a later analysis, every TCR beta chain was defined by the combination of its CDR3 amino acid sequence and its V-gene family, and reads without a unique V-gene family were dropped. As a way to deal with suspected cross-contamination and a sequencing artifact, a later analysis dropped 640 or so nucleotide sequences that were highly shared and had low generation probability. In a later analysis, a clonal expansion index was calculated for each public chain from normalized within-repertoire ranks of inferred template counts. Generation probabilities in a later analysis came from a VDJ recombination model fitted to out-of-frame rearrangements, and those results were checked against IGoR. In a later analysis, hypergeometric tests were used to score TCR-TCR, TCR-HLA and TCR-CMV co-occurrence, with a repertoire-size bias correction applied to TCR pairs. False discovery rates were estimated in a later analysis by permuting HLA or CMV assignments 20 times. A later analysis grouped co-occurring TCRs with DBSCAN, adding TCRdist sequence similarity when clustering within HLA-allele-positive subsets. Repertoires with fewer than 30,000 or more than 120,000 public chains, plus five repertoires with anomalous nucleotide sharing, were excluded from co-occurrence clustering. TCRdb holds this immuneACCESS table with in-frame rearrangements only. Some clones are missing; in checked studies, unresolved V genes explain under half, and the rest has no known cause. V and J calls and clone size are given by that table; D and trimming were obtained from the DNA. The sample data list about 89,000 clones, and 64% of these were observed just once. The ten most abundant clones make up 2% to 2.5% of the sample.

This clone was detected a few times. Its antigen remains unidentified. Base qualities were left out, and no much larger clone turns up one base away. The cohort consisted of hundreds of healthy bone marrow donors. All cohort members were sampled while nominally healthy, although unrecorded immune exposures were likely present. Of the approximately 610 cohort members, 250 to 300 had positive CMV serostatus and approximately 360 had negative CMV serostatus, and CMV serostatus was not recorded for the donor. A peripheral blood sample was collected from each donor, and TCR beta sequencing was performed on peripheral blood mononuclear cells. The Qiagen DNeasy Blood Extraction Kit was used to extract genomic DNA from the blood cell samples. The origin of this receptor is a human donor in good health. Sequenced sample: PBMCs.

The bases are TGTGCCAGCAGCTTACGCTTAGGGGGGGCGAGCTCCTACAATGAGCAGTTCTTC. This yields the protein CASSLRLGGASSYNEQFF. The sequence is built from TRBV7-3 and TRBJ2-1; 7 matching bases give a weak D call of TRBD2. Sequences SGHTA (CDR1) and FQGTGA (CDR2) are obtained from the germline V gene. Trimming at the junction amounts to 2 bases on V and 0 bases on J, and the germline ends lie 17 bases apart. The CDR3 runs 18 residues from the cysteine to the phenylalanine. Left in the record is the CDR3 DNA by itself, 54 bases read in frame from the first base.